A single sample gave rise to the 2 T cell receptor beta chains below, sequenced in a study of T cell clonotyping in hematopoietic cell transplantation. TCRdb's table, derived via immunoSEQ multiplex PCR, lists solely in-frame clones and lacks some. The sample lists 25,000 to 35,000 clones; 90% to 95% were seen once. Specified time point: recipient sample about 28 days before transplant, after cytoreduction. The sample consisted of peripheral blood mononuclear cells, taken before stem cell transplant. The receptors shown here come from a man in his fifties or sixties with acute myeloid leukemia. Some clones in this sample may be carry-over from other donors' samples.

The chain has TRBV5-8 and TRBJ2-5; D remains ambiguous. This CDR3 contains 14 residues. Germline CDR1 and CDR2: SGHTS and YDEGEE. Trimming removed 1 base at V and 5 bases at J, with 12 bases between. DNA for the CDR3: TGTGCCAGCAGCTTGAAGAGCCGGCCGGAGACCCAGTACTTC. Encoded protein: CASSLKSRPETQYF.

The chain recombines TRBV28 with TRBJ2-3; D unresolved. Germline V gene sequence: CDR1 MDHEN, CDR2 SYDVKM. The V end lost 1 base, the J end lost 1 base, and 9 bases lay between the germline ends. The CDR3 extends over 15 amino acids. The chain's CDR3 is CASSLYSGGTDTQYF. The DNA for the CDR3 is TGTGCCAGCAGTTTATACAGTGGGGGCACAGATACGCAGTATTTT.